A single sample is the source of the 18 T cell receptor beta chains below, sequenced in a study of shared clonotypes between healthy human individuals. TCRdb's table, derived via immunoSEQ multiplex PCR, lists solely in-frame clones and lacks some. This repertoire shows 150,000 to 200,000 clones, about 93% found once; its top ten account for approximately 0.07%. Sample: naive CD4+ T cells sorted from blood. Noted subset: CD45RA+ positively selected. The receptors were gathered from a woman in her twenties or thirties in good health.

This rearrangement joins TRBV5-1 to TRBJ2-7, with TRBD2 matching 11 bases. Trimming removed 0 bases from V and 3 bases from J; junction bases left unmatched: 5. The CDR3 has 16 amino acids. Germline assignment: CDR1 SGHRS and CDR2 YFSETQ. CDR3 nucleotide sequence: TGCGCCAGCAGCTTGGCCTCAGGGACTAGCGGCTACGAGCAGTACTTC. Translating gives CASSLASGTSGYEQYF.

V is TRBV28 and J is TRBJ2-2, with TRBD2 matching 15 bases. This CDR3 region has 18 residues. CDR1 is MDHEN and CDR2 is SYDVKM in the germline V gene. V shed 4 bases, J shed 6 bases, and the junction held 9 bases outside the gene matches. The CDR3 region has the DNA TGTGCCAGCAGTTCGCCGGGACTAGCGGGAGGTAGAGCCGGGGAGCTGTTTTTT. It specifies CASSSPGLAGGRAGELFF.

The chain links TRBV18 to TRBJ2-5, with 8 bases identical to TRBD1. The better agreement between TRBJ2-7 and the DNA end casts doubt on the J call. The CDR3 runs to 15 residues. From germline, CDR1 is KGHSH and CDR2 LQKENI. The CDR3 DNA reads as TGTGCCAGCTCCCCGAAGACAGGGGCTGACTACGAGCAGTACTTC. Amino acid sequence: CASSPKTGADYEQYF.

This clone was counted between two and nine times. This sequence joins TRBV13 and TRBJ2-7; D ambiguous. V was pared by 5 bases and J by 3 bases, with 11 bases between. Germline CDR1 and CDR2: PRHDT and FYEKMQ (reference sequence). This CDR3 spans 13 amino acids. DNA of the CDR3: TGTGCCAGCAGCCGCCAACTGATCTACGAGCAGTACTTC. It encodes CASSRQLIYEQYF.

The chain's CDR3 is CAISESSRGPFTYEQYF. Here the CDR3 DNA reads TGTGCCATCAGTGAGTCAAGCAGGGGACCCTTCACCTACGAGCAGTACTTC. This chain connects TRBV10-3 to TRBJ2-7; D possibly corresponds to TRBD1 (6 bases). Germline V CDR1 and CDR2: ENHRY, SYGVKD. The CDR3 contains 17 residues. V gave up 0 bases and J gave up 2 bases, with 17 bases separating them.

The rearrangement joins TRBV4-2 to TRBJ2-7; 10 nucleotides line up with TRBD2. V lost 3 bases and J lost 0; bases outside the gene matches: 5. Per the germline V gene, CDR1 is LGHNA and CDR2 is YNFKEQ. CDR3 length equals 16 residues. CDR3 residues: CASSHGTSVSSYEQYF. CDR3 DNA: TGTGCCAGCAGCCATGGGACTAGCGTAAGCTCCTACGAGCAGTACTTC.

This chain uses TRBV5-1 with TRBJ2-5; possible D gene TRBD1, 6 bases. CDR1 SGHRS and CDR2 YFSETQ come from the germline V gene. The CDR3 totals 14 residues. V lost 4 bases and J 2 bases, leaving 12 bases between the germline ends. In DNA, the CDR3 is TGCGCCAGCAGCCCTGGACAGTTTCAAGAGACCCAGTACTTC. It encodes CASSPGQFQETQYF.

This clone appeared once. The chain uses TRBV29-1 and TRBJ2-1; D is perhaps TRBD2 (5 bases). V was trimmed by 3 bases and J by 6 bases, leaving 9 bases between them. The CDR3 covers 12 residues. CDR1 SQVTM and CDR2 ANQGSEA come from the germline V gene. In nucleotides, the CDR3 is TGCAGCGTTGAGTTCGGAGGCAATGAGCAGTTCTTC. It encodes CSVEFGGNEQFF.

This chain joins TRBV10-3 and TRBJ1-1; TRBD1 is a possible D gene (6 bases). The CDR3 totals 14 residues. Looked up from germline, CDR1 is ENHRY and CDR2 is SYGVKD. The V end lost 2 bases, the J end lost 3 bases, and 10 bases lay between the germline ends. This CDR3 is CAISEGGTYTEAFF. CDR3 in DNA: TGTGCCATCAGTGAGGGAGGGACATACACTGAAGCTTTCTTT.

The rearrangement joins TRBV10-1 to TRBJ2-3; 8 bases agree with TRBD2. From germline, CDR1 is WNHNN and CDR2 SYGVQD (reference sequence). The J segment lost 0 bases and the V segment lost 4 bases, leaving 3 bases of the junction unmatched. This CDR3 contains 15 residues. The DNA of the CDR3 is TGCGCCAGCAGTGTAGCGGGGACTAGCACAGATACGCAGTATTTT. Translated, it gives CASSVAGTSTDTQYF.

The CDR3 DNA is TGTGCCAGCTCACCACCTAGCGGGGTCATTGGGCAGTTCTTC. Its protein is CASSPPSGVIGQFF. The V and J genes are TRBV18 and TRBJ2-1; the match to TRBD2 covers 8 bases. J gave up 12 bases and V 0 bases, and 7 bases lay outside the gene matches. CDR1 and CDR2 from the germline V gene are KGHSH and LQKENI. This CDR3 has 14 amino acids.

The chain uses TRBV2 and TRBJ2-7; 11 bases agree with TRBD1. This CDR3 is 15 amino acids long. The junction had 3 bases not matched to a gene; V was cut back by 4 bases and J by 1 base. Looked up from germline, CDR1 is SNHLY and CDR2 is FYNNEI. In DNA, the CDR3 is TGTGCCAGCAGTGGAGGGACAGGGGGGTCCTACGAGCAGTACTTC. This codes for CASSGGTGGSYEQYF.

This chain joins TRBV6-4 and TRBJ1-2; D is undetermined. With 6 bases removed from V and 2 bases from J, the gap between germline ends came to 10 bases. This CDR3 has 13 amino acids. Looked up from germline, CDR1 is MRHNA and CDR2 is SNTAGT. CDR3 in DNA: TGTGCCAGCAGCCCCGACGGAAACTATGGCTACACCTTC. Protein sequence: CASSPDGNYGYTF.

The V and J genes are TRBV27 and TRBJ2-2, with 10 nucleotides matching TRBD2. CDR3 length equals 17 residues. V dropped 2 bases and J dropped 4; count of bases not matched to a gene: 7. CDR1 and CDR2 (germline): MNHEY, SMNVEV (reference sequence). CDR3 in DNA: TGTGCCAGCAGTTTACGCCTAGCGGGAGCGAGCACCGGGGAGCTGTTTTTT. As protein: CASSLRLAGASTGELFF.

A single count supports this clone. The chain links TRBV28 to TRBJ1-4; a weak D match, TRBD1 (6 bases). The CDR3 runs to 15 residues. CDR1 is MDHEN and CDR2 is SYDVKM in the germline V gene. Trimming removed 5 bases from V and 5 bases from J, with 15 bases in between. The CDR3 nucleotides are TGTGCCAGCAGTAACGAGGGGGGGGCCAATGAAAAACTGTTTTTT. Protein sequence: CASSNEGGANEKLFF. The full variable domain, rest sourced from reference TRBV28 and TRBJ1-4, is DVKVTQSSRYLVKRTGEKVFLECVQDMDHENMFWYRQDPGLGLRLIYFSYDVKMKEKGDIPEGYSVSREKKERFSLILESASTNQTSMYLCASSNEGGANEKLFFGSGTQLSVL.

V is TRBV28 and J is TRBJ2-7, with D unclear. The ends were cut back, 6 bases at V and 3 bases at J, with 12 bases in the middle. The germline V gene has CDR1 MDHEN and CDR2 SYDVKM. The CDR3 spans 13 residues. This chain's CDR3 is CASSPYEIYEQYF. CDR3 DNA sequence: TGTGCCAGCAGCCCCTATGAGATCTACGAGCAGTACTTC.

This chain's CDR3 is CASTWFWGAVRLEREVLNEQYF. The CDR3 bases are TGTGCCAGTACTTGGTTTTGGGGTGCGGTTCGGCTAGAGCGGGAGGTTTTGAACGAGCAGTACTTC. The gene calls are TRBV27 and TRBJ2-7, with TRBD2 matching 9 bases. The CDR3 is 22 residues long. CDR1 is MNHEY, CDR2 SMNVEV, per germline (reference sequence). V lost 9 bases to trimming and J lost 5 bases; unmatched junction nucleotides: 35.

The V call is TRBV28, the J call TRBJ2-7; 7 nucleotides align to TRBD1. This CDR3 comprises 14 residues. Trimming at V came to 10 bases and at J to 3 bases, leaving 12 bases not matched to a gene. Germline-derived CDR1 and CDR2 are MDHEN and SYDVKM. CDR3 in amino acids: CATIRQGRGYEQYF. In DNA form, the CDR3 reads TGTGCCACCATCCGACAGGGTAGAGGCTACGAGCAGTACTTC.